The clone carrying this T cell receptor (beta chain) was observed a few times. PCR was performed a second time for about 6 to 11 cycles using a sample-barcoded 5' primer and a J-beta primer mix. CDR3-containing paired-end reads numbered at least 2.5 million in each sample. TCRdb re-derived calls from the 5' RACE reads in MiXCR, one entry per CDR3 protein. The sample lists under 2,000,000 distinct CDR3 sequences, about 50% occurring once. Trimming took 0 bases from V and 2 from J; bases not matched to a gene: 4. This CDR3 spans 15 amino acids. Germline assignment: CDR1 DFQATT and CDR2 SNEGSKA (reference sequence). This sample was included in a study of blood T cells in healthy people across ages.

The chain combines TRBV20-1 with TRBJ2-3; 8 bases align to TRBD2. This receptor was taken from a woman in her forties in good health. Sequencing was done on a sample of blood. CDR3 DNA: TGCAGTGCTAGAGATCCGCGGGGGGACACAGATACGCAGTATTTT. Protein sequence: CSARDPRGDTDTQYF.